The 21 T cell receptor beta chains below all came from one sample that was sequenced in a study of shared clonotypes between healthy human individuals. Clones were read by immunoSEQ multiplex PCR, and TCRdb kept only the in-frame ones, dropping some. Counted here are some 2.4 million clones, 93% occurring once; the ten biggest clones make up about 0.34%. The sample was naive CD4+ T cells from PBMCs. The subset denotes: CD45RA+ positively selected. These receptors were taken from a man younger than 30 in good health. Some clones in this sample may be carry-over from other donors' samples.

This clone was seen more than once but under ten times. This rearrangement joins TRBV11-2 to TRBJ2-7; tentative D call: TRBD2 (5 bases). Germline V lookup: CDR1 SGHAT, CDR2 FQNNGV. With 0 bases removed from V and 9 bases from J, the gap between germline ends came to 9 bases. This CDR3 spans 12 amino acids. CDR3 sequence (DNA): TGTGCCAGCAGCTTAGACCGTGGAGGGCAGTACTTC. This gives the protein CASSLDRGGQYF.

On this clone: This sample also contains other DNA sequences that code for the same CDR3. The chain couples TRBV11-3 to TRBJ2-3; D gene ambiguous. The V gene lost 5 bases and the J gene lost 2 bases, with 5 bases spanning the gap. Germline V gene data show CDR1 as SGHNT and CDR2 as YENEEA. The CDR3 is 12 amino acids. The CDR3 coding sequence is TGTGCCAGCAGCCTAAACACAGATACGCAGTATTTT. The encoded protein is CASSLNTDTQYF.

This clone was counted a few times. The V gene is TRBV2, the J gene TRBJ1-5, with D possibly being TRBD1 (5 bases). The V end lost 4 bases, the J end lost 8 bases, and 15 bases lay between the germline ends. The CDR3 sequence is 14 residues long. Germline CDR1 reads SNHLY; CDR2 reads FYNNEI. The CDR3: CASSGSPQGEPQHF. CDR3 DNA sequence: TGTGCCAGCAGTGGGTCACCCCAAGGGGAGCCCCAGCATTTT.

This sequence joins TRBV30 and TRBJ2-3; D could derive from TRBD1 or TRBD2 (5 bases each). V was pared by 5 bases and J by 6 bases, with 9 bases between. The CDR3 contains 11 residues. Germline-derived CDR1 and CDR2 are GTSNPN and SVGIG (reference sequence). CDR3 region: CAWGGSDTQYF. In DNA, the CDR3 is TGTGCCTGGGGGGGATCGGATACGCAGTATTTT. Together with reference TRBV30 and TRBJ2-3, the CDR3 gives the full variable domain: SQTIHQWPATLVQPVGSPLSLECTVEGTSNPNLYWYRQAAGRGLQLLFYSVGIGQISSEVPQNLSASRPQDRQFILSSKKLLLSDSGFYLCAWGGSDTQYFGPGTRLTVL.

The V and J genes are TRBV5-1 and TRBJ2-3; D unclear. This CDR3 region has 15 residues. Between the trimmed V and J ends, which lost 0 bases and 6 bases, there was a span of 14 bases. The germline gives CDR1 SGHRS, CDR2 YFSETQ. CDR3 nucleotide sequence: TGCGCCAGCAGCTTGGCGGACGAGAAACGGGATACGCAGTATTTT. It translates to CASSLADEKRDTQYF. Combining the CDR3 with reference TRBV5-1 and TRBJ2-3 gives the whole variable domain KAGVTQTPRYLIKTRGQQVTLSCSPISGHRSVSWYQQTPGQGLQFLFEYFSETQRNKGNFPGRFSGRQFSNSRSEMNVSTLELGDSALYLCASSLADEKRDTQYFGPGTRLTVL.

The CDR3 sequence: CASSHFGRSSSYNEQFF. In nucleotides, the CDR3 is TGTGCCAGCAGCCACTTCGGCAGATCGAGCTCCTACAATGAGCAGTTCTTC. V and J are TRBV5-5 and TRBJ2-1, with D uncertain. The V end was cut by 4 bases, the J end by 0 bases, with 17 bases between. The CDR3 is 17 residues long. Per the germline V gene, CDR1 is SGHKS and CDR2 is YYEKEE (reference sequence).

The V and J genes are TRBV5-1 and TRBJ2-1; weak D call: TRBD1 (5 bases). V was clipped by 2 bases and J by 4 bases, with 16 bases between them. The germline V gene encodes CDR1 SGHRS and CDR2 YFSETQ. This CDR3 contains 16 residues. This CDR3 reads CASSLYQGVGYNEQFF. CDR3 DNA sequence: TGCGCCAGCAGCTTATACCAGGGCGTGGGGTACAATGAGCAGTTCTTC.

The gene calls are TRBV5-1 and TRBJ1-1, with D possibly TRBD1 on 6 matching bases. The CDR3 sequence is 15 residues long. Trimming pared 5 bases from V and 4 bases from J, leaving 18 bases between. Germline V CDR1 and CDR2: SGHRS, YFSETQ. CDR3 region: CASSSSQGLVTEAFF. The CDR3 nucleotides are TGCGCCAGCAGTTCAAGCCAGGGGTTAGTCACTGAAGCTTTCTTT.

The chain recombines TRBV14 with TRBJ1-2, with TRBD1 identical over 7 bases. CDR3 length equals 13 residues. Trimming cost V 4 bases and J 4 bases; bases outside gene matches: 3. Germline CDR1 is SGHDN and CDR2 is FVKESK. This CDR3 reads CASSPQGVYGYTF. In nucleotides, the CDR3 is TGTGCCAGCAGCCCTCAGGGGGTCTATGGCTACACCTTC.

The genes are TRBV30 and TRBJ1-1; 10 bases align to TRBD1. This CDR3 is 12 amino acids long. J gave up 10 bases and V 5 bases, and 7 bases lay outside the gene matches. Per the germline V gene, CDR1 is GTSNPN and CDR2 is SVGIG (reference sequence). The DNA of the CDR3 is TGTGCCTGGGCAGGGACAGGGGTAAGAGCTTTCTTT. This sequence encodes CAWAGTGVRAFF.

This chain joins TRBV7-3 and TRBJ2-5, with D possibly being TRBD1 (5 bases). Germline V gene lookup returns CDR1 SGHTA and CDR2 FQGTGA. V lost 5 bases, J lost 5 bases, and 18 bases lay in between. The CDR3 has 15 amino acids. The CDR3 protein is CASSPQGVPRETQYF. The CDR3 nucleotides are TGTGCCAGCAGCCCCCAAGGGGTCCCCCGGGAGACCCAGTACTTC.

The genes are TRBV7-3 and TRBJ2-1, with TRBD2 matching over 10 bases. This CDR3 region has 16 residues. J was trimmed by 7 bases and V by 2 bases; bases with no gene match: 8. Germline assignment: CDR1 SGHTA and CDR2 FQGTGA. CDR3 amino acids: CASSLSSGSGQNEQFF. The CDR3 DNA follows: TGTGCCAGCAGCTTATCTAGCGGGAGTGGCCAAAATGAGCAGTTCTTC.

This chain links TRBV30 with TRBJ2-2, with 10 bases identical to TRBD2. Germline loops: CDR1 GTSNPN, CDR2 SVGIG (reference sequence). V shed 3 bases, J shed 3 bases, and the junction held 4 bases outside the gene matches. CDR3 length: 15 residues. The CDR3 reads CAWRQTSGYTGELFF. The CDR3 DNA reads as TGTGCCTGGAGGCAGACTAGCGGGTACACCGGGGAGCTGTTTTTT.

V is TRBV7-9 and J is TRBJ2-7; D possibly uses TRBD1 or TRBD2 (5 bases each). Germline V lookup: CDR1 SEHNR, CDR2 FQNEAQ (reference sequence). V was cut by 5 bases and J by 9 bases, with 20 bases left in between. This CDR3 has 14 residues. The CDR3 DNA reads as TGTGCCAGCAGCCCCGGGACCTCGACCTCGCGGCAGTACTTC. It translates to CASSPGTSTSRQYF.

The chain links TRBV6-5 to TRBJ1-5; D is perhaps TRBD1 (6 bases). CDR3 length equals 14 residues. Per the germline V gene, CDR1 is MNHEY and CDR2 is SVGAGI. V lost 5 bases to trimming and J lost 0 bases, with 8 bases between them. The CDR3 spells CASSDRTSNQPQHF. DNA of the CDR3: TGTGCCAGCAGTGACAGGACTAGCAATCAGCCCCAGCATTTT.

The V and J genes are TRBV9 and TRBJ2-7; 7 bases line up with TRBD1. After removal of 0 bases from V and 2 bases from J, the junction contained 8 bases not matched to a gene. CDR1 and CDR2 (germline): SGDLS, YYNGEE. The CDR3 totals 16 residues. The CDR3 nucleotides are TGTGCCAGCAGCGTAGGGGGGACAGCCCTCACCTACGAGCAGTACTTC. Translated, it gives CASSVGGTALTYEQYF.

Points on this clone: Other nucleotide sequences in the sample specify the same CDR3. The V call is TRBV5-1, the J call TRBJ1-1, with TRBD1 as a possible D gene (5 bases). The CDR3 spans 14 residues. From germline, CDR1 is SGHRS and CDR2 YFSETQ. V dropped 0 bases and J dropped 3 bases, with 9 bases sitting between them. The DNA for the CDR3 is TGCGCCAGCAGCTTGGCCGTAGGGGACACTGAAGCTTTCTTT. As protein: CASSLAVGDTEAFF. Variable domain in full (rest from reference TRBV5-1 and TRBJ1-1): KAGVTQTPRYLIKTRGQQVTLSCSPISGHRSVSWYQQTPGQGLQFLFEYFSETQRNKGNFPGRFSGRQFSNSRSEMNVSTLELGDSALYLCASSLAVGDTEAFFGQGTRLTVV.

The chain joins TRBV28 to TRBJ2-4, with D perhaps assigned TRBD1 or TRBD2 (6 bases each). Germline values: CDR1 MDHEN, CDR2 SYDVKM. The CDR3 has 17 residues. V lost 1 base and J 7 bases, leaving 20 bases between the germline ends. The CDR3 region has the DNA TGTGCCAGCAGTTTATCGGGGGCGCAAACCCGAGGGAACATTCAGTACTTC. Translating it yields CASSLSGAQTRGNIQYF. Drawing the rest from reference TRBV28 and TRBJ2-4, the complete variable domain is DVKVTQSSRYLVKRTGEKVFLECVQDMDHENMFWYRQDPGLGLRLIYFSYDVKMKEKGDIPEGYSVSREKKERFSLILESASTNQTSMYLCASSLSGAQTRGNIQYFGAGTRLSVL.

The J gene is TRBJ2-1, the V gene TRBV25-1; 10 bases match TRBD2. From germline, CDR1 is MGHDK and CDR2 SYGVNS. The V segment lost 6 bases and the J segment 14 bases; nucleotides outside the gene matches: 10. The CDR3 loop spans 13 amino acids. This CDR3 is CASSTGTSEDKFF. The DNA for the CDR3 is TGTGCCAGCAGCACCGGGACTAGCGAAGATAAGTTCTTC.

The CDR3 DNA follows: TGTGCCAGCAGTCCTAGGACTAGCGGGAACGGTCGACAAGATACGCAGTATTTT. Translated, it gives CASSPRTSGNGRQDTQYF. The chain employs TRBV9 and TRBJ2-3; 12 bases are a match to TRBD2. Germline V gene lookup returns CDR1 SGDLS and CDR2 YYNGEE. With V trimmed by 5 bases and J by 5 bases, 15 bases remained unmatched. This CDR3 contains 18 residues.

The V gene is TRBV30, the J gene TRBJ1-5; possible D gene TRBD1, 5 bases. This CDR3 has 15 amino acids. The germline CDR1 and CDR2 sequences are GTSNPN and SVGIG (reference sequence). With 0 bases removed from V and 7 bases from J, the gap between germline ends came to 16 bases. The CDR3 reads CAWSVEGRVGQPQHF. The CDR3 bases are TGTGCCTGGAGTGTAGAGGGGAGGGTTGGACAGCCCCAGCATTTT.